The present T cell receptor (beta chain) was sequenced within a study of blood T cell repertoires in COVID-19. Clones were sequenced by immunoSEQ multiplex PCR, and TCRdb holds only the in-frame ones, with some missing. Of some 50,000 clones in the sample, 68% are singletons; the top ten hold roughly 10%. The V gene's germline CDR1 is SGHVS and CDR2 FQNEAQ. This CDR3 is 14 amino acids long. The V end lost 0 bases, the J end lost 1 base, and 3 bases lay between the germline ends. There are many counts of this clone. The TCR originated in a woman aged 70-85 years with acute or convalescent COVID-19. The rearrangement uses TRBV7-8 and TRBJ2-2; no firm D call. Sequencing input: peripheral blood. CDR3 sequence reads: CASSLAGNTGELFF. Written as DNA, the CDR3 is TGTGCCAGCAGCTTAGCCGGGAACACCGGGGAGCTGTTTTTT.